Listed below are T cell receptor beta chains from one sample, sequenced in a study of T cells in Graves' hyperthyroidism and ophthalmopathy. TCRdb redid the calling of the multiplex PCR reads with MiXCR, one entry per CDR3 protein. The sample carries 250,000 to 300,000 distinct CDR3 sequences, around 15% recorded once. The sample was blood. The receptor set was obtained from a woman in her thirties or forties with Graves' hyperthyroidism. CDR3s include the opening cysteine and the closing phenylalanine or tryptophan. The order of the fields is D gene, J gene, V gene, CDR3 protein. D genes are given only for firm matches.

d_gene: NA; j_gene: TRBJ1-3; v_gene: TRBV6-1; CDR3aa: CASSEVGNTIYF
d_gene: TRBD1; j_gene: TRBJ1-5; v_gene: TRBV10-3; CDR3aa: CASSPRQGEKFGNQPQHF
d_gene: NA; j_gene: TRBJ1-6; v_gene: TRBV2; CDR3aa: CASSEPLLGQGRSPLHF
d_gene: NA; j_gene: TRBJ2-3; v_gene: TRBV28; CDR3aa: CASSTPTEITDTQYF
d_gene: NA; j_gene: TRBJ2-5; v_gene: TRBV4-1; CDR3aa: CASRPNPGTSQETQYF
d_gene: NA; j_gene: TRBJ2-1; v_gene: TRBV20-1; CDR3aa: CSANGGLGAYNEQFF
d_gene: NA; j_gene: TRBJ2-5; v_gene: TRBV18; CDR3aa: CTSSPPGETQYF
d_gene: NA; j_gene: TRBJ2-7; v_gene: TRBV18; CDR3aa: CASSPTGSNYEQYF
d_gene: NA; j_gene: TRBJ2-5; v_gene: TRBV20-1; CDR3aa: CSASHRFGAQETQYF
d_gene: TRBD1; j_gene: TRBJ1-2; v_gene: TRBV10-3; CDR3aa: CAISEGQDYGYTF
d_gene: TRBD2; j_gene: TRBJ2-1; v_gene: TRBV7-2; CDR3aa: CASSLASGAGYEQFF
d_gene: NA; j_gene: TRBJ2-5; v_gene: TRBV5-6; CDR3aa: CASSFRVIETQYF
d_gene: NA; j_gene: TRBJ2-1; v_gene: TRBV28; CDR3aa: CASRHGTQQFF
d_gene: NA; j_gene: TRBJ2-3; v_gene: TRBV6-2/TRBV6-3; CDR3aa: CASSRIGDTQYF
d_gene: NA; j_gene: TRBJ2-1; v_gene: TRBV12-3/TRBV12-4; CDR3aa: CASVISRRSYNEQFF
d_gene: NA; j_gene: TRBJ2-6; v_gene: TRBV5-6; CDR3aa: CASSQLSGANVLTF
d_gene: TRBD2; j_gene: TRBJ2-3; v_gene: TRBV20-1; CDR3aa: CSARDLEAGGPGDTQYF
d_gene: TRBD1; j_gene: TRBJ1-5; v_gene: TRBV27; CDR3aa: CASSSDRGLNQPQHF
d_gene: NA; j_gene: TRBJ2-7; v_gene: TRBV6-2/TRBV6-3; CDR3aa: CASSRWAYEQYF
d_gene: NA; j_gene: TRBJ2-2; v_gene: TRBV7-9; CDR3aa: CASSSLGSYTGELFF
d_gene: TRBD1; j_gene: TRBJ1-1; v_gene: TRBV6-1; CDR3aa: CASSENPTGASEAFF
d_gene: TRBD1; j_gene: TRBJ1-6; v_gene: TRBV20-1; CDR3aa: CSAAGTGDDSPLHF
d_gene: NA; j_gene: TRBJ1-1; v_gene: TRBV5-6; CDR3aa: CASSPPTGLNTEAFF
d_gene: NA; j_gene: TRBJ2-1; v_gene: TRBV5-1; CDR3aa: CASSSDPTSYNEQFF
d_gene: NA; j_gene: TRBJ2-1; v_gene: TRBV20-1; CDR3aa: CSARRGAREQFF
d_gene: NA; j_gene: TRBJ2-3; v_gene: TRBV29-1; CDR3aa: CSGRDLTDTQYF
d_gene: NA; j_gene: TRBJ1-4; v_gene: TRBV15; CDR3aa: CATSRGGANEKLFF
d_gene: NA; j_gene: TRBJ1-1; v_gene: TRBV14; CDR3aa: CASSRHPTGEAFF
d_gene: NA; j_gene: TRBJ1-3; v_gene: TRBV12-3/TRBV12-4; CDR3aa: CASSTALRGVSSGNTIYF
d_gene: TRBD1; j_gene: TRBJ1-2; v_gene: TRBV9; CDR3aa: CASSAWTGGRGYGYTF
d_gene: NA; j_gene: TRBJ2-2; v_gene: TRBV28; CDR3aa: CASSFPGGWSTGELFF
d_gene: NA; j_gene: TRBJ2-2; v_gene: TRBV10-2; CDR3aa: CASMGARNTGELFF
d_gene: TRBD1; j_gene: TRBJ2-1; v_gene: TRBV25-1; CDR3aa: CASSENRGYLNEQFF
d_gene: TRBD2; j_gene: TRBJ2-7; v_gene: TRBV28; CDR3aa: CASSYRTSGSQQYF
d_gene: TRBD1; j_gene: TRBJ1-5; v_gene: TRBV19; CDR3aa: CASRKDRARAFDQPQHF
d_gene: NA; j_gene: TRBJ2-1; v_gene: TRBV20-1; CDR3aa: CSASVYWDEYNEQFF
d_gene: NA; j_gene: TRBJ1-1; v_gene: TRBV15; CDR3aa: CATSRPRGEENTEAFF
d_gene: NA; j_gene: TRBJ2-2; v_gene: TRBV5-1; CDR3aa: CASSSAHNTGELFF
d_gene: NA; j_gene: TRBJ2-7; v_gene: TRBV6-2/TRBV6-3; CDR3aa: CASSNRGQGTYEQYF
d_gene: NA; j_gene: TRBJ2-7; v_gene: TRBV30; CDR3aa: CAWSVTRYYEQYF
d_gene: NA; j_gene: TRBJ1-1; v_gene: TRBV5-5; CDR3aa: CASSLEAVNTEAFF
d_gene: TRBD2; j_gene: TRBJ2-2; v_gene: TRBV28; CDR3aa: CASSIAGGPGGELFF
d_gene: NA; j_gene: TRBJ1-5; v_gene: TRBV28; CDR3aa: CASRPGVYQPQHF
d_gene: NA; j_gene: TRBJ2-5; v_gene: TRBV12-3/TRBV12-4; CDR3aa: CASSPRGDQETQYF
d_gene: NA; j_gene: TRBJ1-5; v_gene: TRBV19; CDR3aa: CASSISRDQPQHF
d_gene: NA; j_gene: TRBJ2-5; v_gene: TRBV2; CDR3aa: CASSEEGAEETQYF
d_gene: TRBD1; j_gene: TRBJ2-5; v_gene: TRBV7-9; CDR3aa: CASSPVGQPWAETQYF
d_gene: TRBD2; j_gene: TRBJ2-1; v_gene: TRBV4-1; CDR3aa: CASSQVDLGLAPNEQFF
d_gene: NA; j_gene: TRBJ2-1; v_gene: TRBV28; CDR3aa: CASSSIARDSLYNEQFF
d_gene: TRBD1; j_gene: TRBJ1-5; v_gene: TRBV27; CDR3aa: CASSLRQGNQPQHF
d_gene: NA; j_gene: TRBJ1-6; v_gene: TRBV6-1; CDR3aa: CASGSRRNSPLHF
d_gene: NA; j_gene: TRBJ2-5; v_gene: TRBV20-1; CDR3aa: CSAQDEETQYF
d_gene: NA; j_gene: TRBJ1-5; v_gene: TRBV7-2; CDR3aa: CASSQGASNQPQHF
d_gene: NA; j_gene: TRBJ1-5; v_gene: TRBV7-2; CDR3aa: CASSLSRRGLQSQPQHF